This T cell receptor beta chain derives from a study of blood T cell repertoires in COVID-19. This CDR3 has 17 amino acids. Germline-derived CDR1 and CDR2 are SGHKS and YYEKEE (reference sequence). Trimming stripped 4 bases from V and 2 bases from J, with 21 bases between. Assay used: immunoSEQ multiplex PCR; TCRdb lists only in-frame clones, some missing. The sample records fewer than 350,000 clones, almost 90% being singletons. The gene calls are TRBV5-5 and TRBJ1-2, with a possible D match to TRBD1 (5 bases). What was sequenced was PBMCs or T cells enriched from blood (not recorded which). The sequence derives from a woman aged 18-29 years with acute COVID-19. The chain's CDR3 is CASSRGTAGQENYGYTF. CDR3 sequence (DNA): TGTGCCAGCAGCAGAGGGACGGCGGGGCAGGAGAACTATGGCTACACCTTC. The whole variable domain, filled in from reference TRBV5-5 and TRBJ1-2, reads DAGVTQSPTHLIKTRGQQVTLRCSPISGHKSVSWYQQVLGQGPQFIFQYYEKEERGRGNFPDRFSARQFPNYSSELNVNALLLGDSALYLCASSRGTAGQENYGYTFGSGTRLTVV.